Sequencing of this TCR beta chain was carried out in a study of blood T cell repertoires in COVID-19. Study context: Sources were T cells, B-cell-depleted T cells, or PBMCs; the material itself was cDNA or gDNA.

Original processing methods: Reference gene primer amplification gave nucleated cell count estimates. Sequencing used immunoSEQ multiplex PCR; TCRdb keeps in-frame clones, though not all of them. D and trimming were read from the DNA, whereas the V and J calls and clone size are those reported in that table. The sample contains 50,000 to 60,000 clones, roughly 87% of which appear only once. Trimming at V came to 5 bases and at J to 2 bases, leaving 8 bases not matched to a gene. The CDR3 sequence is 15 residues long. Germline assignment: CDR1 MDHEN and CDR2 SYDVKM. The Seattle patients, enrolled during active infection, were followed longitudinally.

Specimen: peripheral blood. The rearrangement uses TRBV28 and TRBJ2-5, with 7 bases matching TRBD1. The receptor was derived from a man aged 35 to 55 with COVID-19, enrolled during active disease. This chain's CDR3 is CASSMGQITQETQYF. The CDR3 DNA sequence: TGTGCCAGCAGTATGGGACAGATTACTCAAGAGACCCAGTACTTC.